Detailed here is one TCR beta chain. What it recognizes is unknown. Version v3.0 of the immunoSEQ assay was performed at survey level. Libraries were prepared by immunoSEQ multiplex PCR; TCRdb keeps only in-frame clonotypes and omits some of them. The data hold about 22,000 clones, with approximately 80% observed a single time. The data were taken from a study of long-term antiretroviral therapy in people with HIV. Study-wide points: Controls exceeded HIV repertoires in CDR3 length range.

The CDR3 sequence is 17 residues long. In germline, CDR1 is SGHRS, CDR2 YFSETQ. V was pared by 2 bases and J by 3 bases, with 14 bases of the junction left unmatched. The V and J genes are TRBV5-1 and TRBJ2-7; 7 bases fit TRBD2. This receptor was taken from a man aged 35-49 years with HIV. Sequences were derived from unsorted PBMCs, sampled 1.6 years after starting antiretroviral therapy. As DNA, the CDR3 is TGCGCCAGCAGCTTTAGGCCCGGATTAGGGGAGGGCTACGAGCAGTACTTC. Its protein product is CASSFRPGLGEGYEQYF.